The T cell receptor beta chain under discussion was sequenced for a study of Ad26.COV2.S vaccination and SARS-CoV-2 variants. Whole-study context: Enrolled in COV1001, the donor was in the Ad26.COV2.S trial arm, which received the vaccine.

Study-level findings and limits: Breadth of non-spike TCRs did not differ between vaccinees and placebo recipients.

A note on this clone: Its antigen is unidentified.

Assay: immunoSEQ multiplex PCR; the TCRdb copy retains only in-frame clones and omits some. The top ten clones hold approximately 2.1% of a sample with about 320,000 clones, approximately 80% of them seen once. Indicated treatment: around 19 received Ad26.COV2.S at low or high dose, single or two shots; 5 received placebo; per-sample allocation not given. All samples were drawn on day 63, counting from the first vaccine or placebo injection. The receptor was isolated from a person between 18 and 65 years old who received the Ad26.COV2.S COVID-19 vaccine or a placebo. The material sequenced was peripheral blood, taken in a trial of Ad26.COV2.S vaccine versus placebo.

This chain's CDR3 is CASSLFSATGTIHGYTF. DNA for the CDR3: TGCGCCAGCAGCTTGTTTTCCGCGACAGGGACCATACATGGCTACACCTTC. This chain joins TRBV5-1 and TRBJ1-2, with 7 nucleotides matching TRBD1. CDR3 size: 17 residues. The V gene end was trimmed by 1 base and the J gene end by 6 bases; junction bases not matched to a gene: 15. Germline CDR1 and CDR2: SGHRS and YFSETQ.